This record looks at one TCR beta chain sequence and its context. This specimen comes from a study of blood T cell repertoires in COVID-19. Deletions cut 7 bases from V and 5 bases from J, with 14 bases between. CDR3 length equals 13 residues. Germline CDR1 is MNHEY and CDR2 is SVGAGI. The protocol was immunoSEQ multiplex PCR, while the TCRdb copy is restricted to in-frame clones and leaves out a portion. The sample holds 350,000 to 400,000 clones, 80% to 95% seen once. Sequencing was performed on PBMCs or T cells enriched from blood (not recorded which). The chain carries TRBV6-5 and TRBJ1-2, with unresolved D. The source of this sequence is a woman between 35 and 50 years old who had been exposed to COVID-19. CDR3 residues: CASTRGKEYGYTF. The CDR3 region has the DNA TGTGCCAGCACACGCGGAAAGGAGTATGGCTACACCTTC.